The 18 T cell receptor beta chains presented below share a single source sample, sequenced in a study of blood T cell repertoires in COVID-19. This table comes from immunoSEQ multiplex PCR, and its TCRdb copy is limited to in-frame clones, with some not included. The sample shows tens of thousands of clones, around 90% of them seen only once. Sequencing was carried out using peripheral blood. The origin of the receptors is a man aged 55-75 years with active COVID-19.

V gene TRBV13 combines with J gene TRBJ1-5; D remains unclear. Germline CDR1 reads PRHDT; CDR2 reads FYEKMQ (reference sequence). The CDR3 has 14 residues. Trimming shortened V by 8 bases and J by 5 bases, and 16 bases separated the two germline ends. The CDR3 DNA is TGTGCCAGCGGGCTGCGGGGAGTCGATCAGCCCCAGCATTTT. It is translated as CASGLRGVDQPQHF.

Comments on this clone: This sample includes further DNA sequences coding for the same CDR3. The chain combines TRBV18 with TRBJ1-2, with 7 bases identical to TRBD1. J was trimmed by 0 bases and V by 4 bases; bases with no gene match: 5. Germline values: CDR1 KGHSH, CDR2 LQKENI. CDR3 size: 15 residues. The CDR3 protein is CASSLGTDTNYGYTF. CDR3 nucleotide sequence: TGTGCCAGCTCACTCGGGACAGATACTAACTATGGCTACACCTTC.

The rearrangement joins TRBV3-1 (or the pseudogene TRBV3-2) to TRBJ2-6, with unresolved D. V lost 6 bases and J lost 2, with 11 bases in between. The CDR3 contains 15 residues. Germline V gene sequence: CDR1 LGHDT, CDR2 YNNKEL (reference sequence). The CDR3 sequence: CASSLDAAGANVLTF. In nucleotides, the CDR3 is TGTGCCAGCAGTCTAGACGCCGCTGGGGCCAACGTCCTGACTTTC.

The chain combines TRBV7-8 with TRBJ2-2; 14 nucleotides line up with TRBD2. V was pared by 4 bases and J by 0 bases, with 13 bases of the junction left unmatched. The CDR3 spans 21 residues. Germline assignment: CDR1 SGHVS and CDR2 FQNEAQ. DNA for the CDR3: TGTGCCAGCAGCTCCACTCTGCCGGGACTAGCGGGGGACGCGAACACCGGGGAGCTGTTTTTT. Amino acid sequence: CASSSTLPGLAGDANTGELFF.

The chain links TRBV11-3 to TRBJ2-7; the match to TRBD2 covers 7 bases. The CDR3 contains 17 residues. Germline values: CDR1 SGHNT, CDR2 YENEEA. Losses at the gene ends were 0 bases for V and 5 bases for J; bases not matched to a gene: 13. The CDR3: CASSLDLTVREVDEQYF. In DNA, the CDR3 is TGTGCCAGCAGCTTAGATCTGACCGTACGGGAGGTCGACGAGCAGTACTTC. The full variable domain, completed using reference TRBV11-3 and TRBJ2-7, is EAGVVQSPRYKIIEKKQPVAFWCNPISGHNTLYWYLQNLGQGPELLIRYENEEAVDDSQLPKDRFSAERLKGVDSTLKIQPAELGDSAVYLCASSLDLTVREVDEQYFGPGTRLTVT.

The chain carries TRBV29-1 and TRBJ1-5; D is undetermined. The CDR3 consists of 12 residues. Germline loops: CDR1 SQVTM, CDR2 ANQGSEA. Trimming stripped 4 bases from V and 4 bases from J, with 8 bases between. The CDR3 is CSVGTENQPQHF. The CDR3 coding sequence is TGCAGCGTTGGGACTGAAAATCAGCCCCAGCATTTT.

V and J are TRBV15 and TRBJ1-6; perhaps TRBD1 as D (5 bases). CDR3 length: 14 amino acids. The V and J ends lost 5 bases and 11 bases respectively, with 16 bases between them. Germline V lookup: CDR1 LNHNV, CDR2 YYDKDF (reference sequence). The CDR3 is CATSPLGGRTPLHF. As DNA, the CDR3 is TGTGCCACCAGCCCCTTGGGGGGGAGGACACCCCTCCACTTT.

This clone was detected once. This chain connects TRBV3-1 (or the pseudogene TRBV3-2) to TRBJ1-2; D is undetermined. The CDR3 is 16 residues long. Looked up from germline, CDR1 is LGHDT and CDR2 is YNNKEL (reference sequence). Trimming left V 3 bases short and J 4 bases short, with 18 bases between. The CDR3 spells CASSQAGGRGTYGYTF. CDR3 nucleotides: TGTGCCAGCAGCCAGGCCGGAGGACGGGGAACCTATGGCTACACCTTC.

The chain has TRBV18 and TRBJ2-7, with D perhaps matching TRBD1 (5 bases). CDR1 and CDR2 (germline): KGHSH, LQKENI. The CDR3 has 16 amino acids. Trimming left V 1 base short and J 0 bases short, with 13 bases between. CDR3 sequence (DNA): TGTGCCAGCTCACCACAAGGGGCACTCAGCTCCTACGAGCAGTACTTC. Its translation is CASSPQGALSSYEQYF.

The genes are TRBV9 and TRBJ1-1; D gene ambiguous. Trimming shortened V by 0 bases and J by 1 base, and 7 bases separated the two germline ends. Germline V lookup: CDR1 SGDLS, CDR2 YYNGEE. This CDR3 comprises 14 residues. CDR3 nucleotide sequence: TGTGCCAGCAGCGTAGGGCACCGGAACACTGAAGCTTTCTTT. Amino acids: CASSVGHRNTEAFF.

The gene calls are TRBV5-1 and TRBJ2-1; 8 bases map to TRBD2. With V trimmed by 0 bases and J by 0 bases, 2 bases remained unmatched. The V gene's germline CDR1 is SGHRS and CDR2 YFSETQ. CDR3 length: 16 amino acids. The CDR3: CASSLAGTSSYNEQFF. CDR3 nucleotides: TGCGCCAGCAGCTTGGCCGGGACTAGCTCCTACAATGAGCAGTTCTTC. Looking up the rest from reference TRBV5-1 and TRBJ2-1 gives the full variable domain: KAGVTQTPRYLIKTRGQQVTLSCSPISGHRSVSWYQQTPGQGLQFLFEYFSETQRNKGNFPGRFSGRQFSNSRSEMNVSTLELGDSALYLCASSLAGTSSYNEQFFGPGTRLTVL.

This rearrangement joins TRBV4-1 to TRBJ2-1, with 9 bases lining up with TRBD2. Germline-derived CDR1 and CDR2 are MGHRA and YSYEKL. Unmatched junction bases numbered 7, after V lost 4 bases and J lost 3 bases. The CDR3 is made up of 16 amino acids. This CDR3 reads CASSLFSGGHYNEQFF. CDR3 coding DNA: TGCGCCAGCAGCCTTTTTAGCGGGGGTCACTACAATGAGCAGTTCTTC.

This chain uses TRBV7-9 with TRBJ2-7, with TRBD2 as a possible D gene (7 bases). The V gene lost 1 base and the J gene lost 3 bases, with 16 bases spanning the gap. The V gene's germline CDR1 is SEHNR and CDR2 FQNEAQ (reference sequence). This CDR3 is 16 amino acids long. The CDR3 DNA follows: TGTGCCAGCAGCTTAGGGGGATTGGGAGGGGGCTACGAGCAGTACTTC. Residues: CASSLGGLGGGYEQYF.

This chain uses TRBV5-1 with TRBJ1-2, with D possibly TRBD1 on 6 matching bases. Germline V lookup: CDR1 SGHRS, CDR2 YFSETQ. Trimming removed 2 bases from V and 4 bases from J, with 9 bases in between. This CDR3 contains 13 residues. CDR3 loop: CASSLLQGYGYTF. The CDR3 region has the DNA TGCGCCAGCAGCTTATTACAGGGCTATGGCTACACCTTC.

This chain links TRBV5-1 with TRBJ1-1; 11 nucleotides match TRBD1. Looked up from germline, CDR1 is SGHRS and CDR2 is YFSETQ. V dropped 3 bases and J dropped 1; count of bases not matched to a gene: 2. The CDR3 is 15 residues long. CDR3 sequence reads: CASSWGTGGNTEAFF. In DNA form, the CDR3 reads TGCGCCAGCAGCTGGGGGACAGGGGGGAACACTGAAGCTTTCTTT. Using reference TRBV5-1 and TRBJ1-1 for the parts outside the CDR3, the full variable domain is KAGVTQTPRYLIKTRGQQVTLSCSPISGHRSVSWYQQTPGQGLQFLFEYFSETQRNKGNFPGRFSGRQFSNSRSEMNVSTLELGDSALYLCASSWGTGGNTEAFFGQGTRLTVV.

Here the CDR3 reads CASSVVGAGMDEQYF. The CDR3 region has the DNA TGTGCCAGCAGCGTCGTAGGGGCTGGAATGGACGAGCAGTACTTC. The V call is TRBV9, the J call TRBJ2-7, with D possibly TRBD1 on 5 matching bases. Deletions cut 2 bases from V and 5 bases from J, with 17 bases between. The CDR3 is made up of 15 amino acids. Germline-derived CDR1 and CDR2 are SGDLS and YYNGEE.

This chain links TRBV24-1 with TRBJ1-2; 7 bases map to TRBD1. The CDR3 runs to 17 residues. Trimming at V came to 3 bases and at J to 0 bases, leaving 9 bases not matched to a gene. Germline loops: CDR1 KGHDR, CDR2 SFDVKD. CDR3 region: CATSDQTTGASNYGYTF. The CDR3 DNA reads as TGTGCCACCAGTGATCAGACCACAGGGGCTTCTAACTATGGCTACACCTTC.

The J gene is TRBJ2-3, the V gene TRBV2; D uncertain. This CDR3 has 13 amino acids. Looked up from germline, CDR1 is SNHLY and CDR2 is FYNNEI. V was pared by 7 bases and J by 0 bases, with 8 bases between. The CDR3 DNA follows: TGTGCCAGCATCCGGTTCAGCACAGATACGCAGTATTTT. Protein sequence: CASIRFSTDTQYF.